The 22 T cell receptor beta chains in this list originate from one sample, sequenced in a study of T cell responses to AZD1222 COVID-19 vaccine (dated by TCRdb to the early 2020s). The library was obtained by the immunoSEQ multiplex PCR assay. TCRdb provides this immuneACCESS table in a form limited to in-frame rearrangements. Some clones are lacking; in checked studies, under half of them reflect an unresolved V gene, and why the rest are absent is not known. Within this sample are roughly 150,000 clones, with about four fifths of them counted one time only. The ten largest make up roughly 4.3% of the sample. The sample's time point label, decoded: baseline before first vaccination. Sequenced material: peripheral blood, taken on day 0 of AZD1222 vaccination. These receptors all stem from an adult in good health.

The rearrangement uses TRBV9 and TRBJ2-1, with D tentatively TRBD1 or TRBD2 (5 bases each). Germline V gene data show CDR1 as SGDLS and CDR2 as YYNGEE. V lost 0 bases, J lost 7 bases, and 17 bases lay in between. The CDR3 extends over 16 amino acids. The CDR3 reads CASSVGGTPGFNEQFF. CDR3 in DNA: TGTGCCAGCAGCGTAGGTGGGACCCCAGGATTTAATGAGCAGTTCTTC.

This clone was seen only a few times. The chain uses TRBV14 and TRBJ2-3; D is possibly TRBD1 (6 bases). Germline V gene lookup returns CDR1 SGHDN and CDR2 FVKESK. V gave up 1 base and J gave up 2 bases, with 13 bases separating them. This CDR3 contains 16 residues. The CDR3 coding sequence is TGTGCCAGCAGCCAAGGCCAAGACAGGCTCACAGATACGCAGTATTTT. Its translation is CASSQGQDRLTDTQYF.

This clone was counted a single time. This chain's CDR3 is CASSLLGLGLAGNEQYF. DNA for the CDR3: TGTGCCAGCAGCTTATTGGGGTTGGGACTAGCGGGGAATGAGCAGTACTTC. The rearrangement joins TRBV7-2 to TRBJ2-7; 13 bases agree with TRBD2. The ends lost 2 bases at V and 7 bases at J; junction bases unmatched: 11. The CDR3 is 17 amino acids. Germline V gives CDR1 SGHTA, CDR2 FQGNSA.

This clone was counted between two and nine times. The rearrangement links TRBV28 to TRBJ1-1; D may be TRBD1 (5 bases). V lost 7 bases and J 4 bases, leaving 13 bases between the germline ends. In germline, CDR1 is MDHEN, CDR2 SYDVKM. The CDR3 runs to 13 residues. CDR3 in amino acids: CASTGGFGTEAFF. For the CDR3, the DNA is TGTGCCAGCACCGGGGGGTTTGGCACTGAAGCTTTCTTT.

The CDR3 DNA follows: TGTGCCAGTAGGCGGATAGACAATTCACCCCTCCACTTT. This encodes CASRRIDNSPLHF. The J gene is TRBJ1-6, the V gene TRBV12-3 or TRBV12-4; unclear D gene. The V and J ends lost 9 bases and 7 bases respectively, with 13 bases between them. The CDR3 totals 13 residues.

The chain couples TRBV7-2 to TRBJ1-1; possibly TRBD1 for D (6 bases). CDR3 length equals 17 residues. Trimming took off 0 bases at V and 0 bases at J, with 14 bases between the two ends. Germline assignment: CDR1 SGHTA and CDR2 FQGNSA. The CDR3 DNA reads TGTGCCAGCAGCTTAGCGCTGGGGGCAGACATGAACACTGAAGCTTTCTTT. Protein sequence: CASSLALGADMNTEAFF.

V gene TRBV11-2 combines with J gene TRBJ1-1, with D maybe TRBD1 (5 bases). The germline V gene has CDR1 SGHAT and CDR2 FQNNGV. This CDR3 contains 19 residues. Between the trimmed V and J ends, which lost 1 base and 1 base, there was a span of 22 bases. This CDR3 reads CASSLGSRGRGGWNTEAFF. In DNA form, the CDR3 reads TGTGCCAGCAGCTTAGGCAGCCGGGGAAGGGGTGGGTGGAACACTGAAGCTTTCTTT.

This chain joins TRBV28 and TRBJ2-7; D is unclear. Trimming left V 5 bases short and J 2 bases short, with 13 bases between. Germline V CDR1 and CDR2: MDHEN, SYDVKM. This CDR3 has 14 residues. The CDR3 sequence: CASSPRQRTYEQYF. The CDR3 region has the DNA TGTGCCAGCAGTCCCCGGCAGAGAACCTACGAGCAGTACTTC.

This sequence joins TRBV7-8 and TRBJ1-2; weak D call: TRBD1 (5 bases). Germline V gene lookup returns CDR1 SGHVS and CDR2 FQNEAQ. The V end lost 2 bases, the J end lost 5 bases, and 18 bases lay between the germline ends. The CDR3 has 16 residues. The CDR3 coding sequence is TGTGCCAGCAGCTTAAGCAGGGAGTTTCGGGGTTATGGCTACACCTTC. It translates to CASSLSREFRGYGYTF.

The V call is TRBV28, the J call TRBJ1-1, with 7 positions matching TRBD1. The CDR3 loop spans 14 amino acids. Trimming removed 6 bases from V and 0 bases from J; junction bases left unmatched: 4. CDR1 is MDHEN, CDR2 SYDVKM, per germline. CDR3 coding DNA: TGTGCCAGCAGCCCACAGGGGATGAACACTGAAGCTTTCTTT. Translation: CASSPQGMNTEAFF.

CDR3 DNA: TGTGCCAGCAGCCTCTATTACACTAGCGGGGGGACAACCAGCACAGATACGCAGTATTTT. It specifies CASSLYYTSGGTTSTDTQYF. The chain recombines TRBV4-2 with TRBJ2-3, with TRBD2 matching over 12 bases. CDR1 and CDR2 from the germline V gene are LGHNA and YNFKEQ. V trimming: 4 bases; J trimming: 0 bases; junction bases outside the gene matches: 14. This CDR3 has 20 amino acids.

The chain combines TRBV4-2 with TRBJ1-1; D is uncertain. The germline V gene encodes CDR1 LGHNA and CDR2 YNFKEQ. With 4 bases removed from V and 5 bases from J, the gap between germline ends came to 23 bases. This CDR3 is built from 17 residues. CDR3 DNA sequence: TGTGCCAGCAGCCTAAGCCCCCCGTGGACGGGGAATACTGAAGCTTTCTTT. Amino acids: CASSLSPPWTGNTEAFF.

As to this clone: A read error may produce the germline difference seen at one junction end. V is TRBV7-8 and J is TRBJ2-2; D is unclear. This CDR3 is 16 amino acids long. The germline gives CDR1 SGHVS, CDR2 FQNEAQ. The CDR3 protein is CASSLGTNLNAGELFF. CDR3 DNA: TGTGCCAGCAGCTTAGGAACTAATCTGAACGCCGGGGAGCTGTTTTTT.

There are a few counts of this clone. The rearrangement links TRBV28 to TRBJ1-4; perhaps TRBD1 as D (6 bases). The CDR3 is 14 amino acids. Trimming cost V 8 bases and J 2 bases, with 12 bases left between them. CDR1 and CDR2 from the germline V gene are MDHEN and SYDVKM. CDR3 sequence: CASQQGGTNEKLFF. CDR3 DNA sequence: TGTGCCAGCCAACAGGGAGGGACTAATGAAAAACTGTTTTTT. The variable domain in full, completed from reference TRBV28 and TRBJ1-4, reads DVKVTQSSRYLVKRTGEKVFLECVQDMDHENMFWYRQDPGLGLRLIYFSYDVKMKEKGDIPEGYSVSREKKERFSLILESASTNQTSMYLCASQQGGTNEKLFFGSGTQLSVL.

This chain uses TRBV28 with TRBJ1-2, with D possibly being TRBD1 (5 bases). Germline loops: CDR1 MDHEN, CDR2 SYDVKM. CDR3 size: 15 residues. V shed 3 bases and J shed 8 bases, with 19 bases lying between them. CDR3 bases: TGTGCCAGCAGTTTCGGGAATACAGGCCCCACGGGCTACACCTTC. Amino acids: CASSFGNTGPTGYTF.

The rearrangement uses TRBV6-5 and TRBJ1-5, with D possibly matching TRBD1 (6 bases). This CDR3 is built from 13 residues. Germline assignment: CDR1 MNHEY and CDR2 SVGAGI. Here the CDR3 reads CAIRDISNQPQHF. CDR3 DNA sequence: TGTGCGATCAGGGACATAAGCAATCAGCCCCAGCATTTT.

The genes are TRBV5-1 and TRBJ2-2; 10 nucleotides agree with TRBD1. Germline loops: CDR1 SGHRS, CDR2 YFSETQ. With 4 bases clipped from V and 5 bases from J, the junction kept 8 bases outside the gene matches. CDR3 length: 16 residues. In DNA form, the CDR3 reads TGCGCCAGCAGCCTTAGTCGGACAGGGGGGACCGGGGAGCTGTTTTTT. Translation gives CASSLSRTGGTGELFF. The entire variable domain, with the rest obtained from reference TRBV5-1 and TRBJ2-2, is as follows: KAGVTQTPRYLIKTRGQQVTLSCSPISGHRSVSWYQQTPGQGLQFLFEYFSETQRNKGNFPGRFSGRQFSNSRSEMNVSTLELGDSALYLCASSLSRTGGTGELFFGEGSRLTVL.

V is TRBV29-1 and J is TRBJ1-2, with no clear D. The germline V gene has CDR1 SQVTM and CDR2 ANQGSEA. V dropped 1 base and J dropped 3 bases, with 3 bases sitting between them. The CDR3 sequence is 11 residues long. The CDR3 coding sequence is TGCAGCGTTGAAGGCTACTATGGCTACACCTTC. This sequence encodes CSVEGYYGYTF.

This CDR3 reads CASRTGTSGGKETQYF. CDR3 in DNA: TGTGCCAGCAGGACCGGGACTAGCGGGGGTAAAGAGACCCAGTACTTC. The chain uses TRBV11-2 and TRBJ2-5; 14 bases align to TRBD2. Per the germline V gene, CDR1 is SGHAT and CDR2 is FQNNGV. V lost 6 bases, J lost 3 bases, and 6 bases stayed unmatched. This CDR3 region has 16 residues.

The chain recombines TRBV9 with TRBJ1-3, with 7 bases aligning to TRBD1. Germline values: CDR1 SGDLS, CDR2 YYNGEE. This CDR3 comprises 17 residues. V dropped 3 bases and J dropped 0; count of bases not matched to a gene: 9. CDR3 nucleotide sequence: TGTGCCAGCAGCGCCCTTTGGGACAGCCCCTCTGGAAACACCATATATTTT. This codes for CASSALWDSPSGNTIYF. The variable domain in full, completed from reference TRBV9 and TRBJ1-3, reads DSGVTQTPKHLITATGQRVTLRCSPRSGDLSVYWYQQSLDQGLQFLIQYYNGEERAKGNILERFSAQQFPDLHSELNLSSLELGDSALYFCASSALWDSPSGNTIYFGEGSWLTVV.

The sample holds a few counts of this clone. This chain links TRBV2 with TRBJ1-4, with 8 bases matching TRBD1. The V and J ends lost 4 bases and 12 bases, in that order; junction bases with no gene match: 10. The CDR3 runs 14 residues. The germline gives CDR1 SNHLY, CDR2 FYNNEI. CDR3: CASSAETGVNQLFF. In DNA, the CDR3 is TGTGCCAGCAGTGCCGAGACAGGGGTGAACCAACTGTTTTTT.

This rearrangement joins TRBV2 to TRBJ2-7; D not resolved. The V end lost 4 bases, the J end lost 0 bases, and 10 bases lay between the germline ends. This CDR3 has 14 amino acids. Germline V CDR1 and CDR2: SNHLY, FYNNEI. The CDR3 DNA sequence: TGTGCCAGCAGTGGAAGGCCGGCCTCCTACGAGCAGTACTTC. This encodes CASSGRPASYEQYF. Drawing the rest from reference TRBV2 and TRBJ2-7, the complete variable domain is EPEVTQTPSHQVTQMGQEVILRCVPISNHLYFYWYRQILGQKVEFLVSFYNNEISEKSEIFDDQFSVERPDGSNFTLKIRSTKLEDSAMYFCASSGRPASYEQYFGPGTRLTVT.